Listed here are 16 T cell receptor beta chains from one sample, sequenced in a study of CD8 T cells in ankylosing spondylitis. TCRdb reprocessed the 5' RACE reads via MiXCR and lists one record per CDR3 protein. The table includes some 87,000 distinct CDR3 sequences, more than 25% detected once. The sequenced sample was blood, either unsorted or a sorted T cell fraction (not recorded which). All receptors derive from a male donor with ankylosing spondylitis or in good health (not recorded which).

The chain has TRBV5-1 and TRBJ2-3; D ambiguous. Trimming removed 5 bases from V and 3 bases from J, with 16 bases in between. Germline V gene sequence: CDR1 SGHRS, CDR2 YFSETQ. The CDR3 has 15 residues. CDR3 loop: CASRSGGESTDTQYF. The CDR3 DNA reads TGCGCCAGCAGGTCTGGTGGGGAATCGACAGATACGCAGTATTTT.

The CDR3 reads CASFGQGAREQYV. CDR3 nucleotide sequence: TGTGCCAGCTTCGGACAGGGGGCTCGCGAGCAGTACGTC. The chain joins TRBV6-1 to TRBJ2-7; TRBD1 matches at 11 bases. This CDR3 has 13 residues. Germline CDR1 and CDR2: MNHNS and SASEGT. Losses at the gene ends were 8 bases for V and 6 bases for J; bases not matched to a gene: 6.

This clonotype was recorded at least ten times. The gene calls are TRBV29-1 and TRBJ2-7; no clear D. Germline CDR1 is SQVTM and CDR2 is ANQGSEA. The CDR3 runs 11 residues. Trimming removed 4 bases at V and 4 bases at J, with 8 bases between. CDR3 nucleotide sequence: TGCAGCGTTGGAGATGGTTACGAGCAGTACTTC. It translates to CSVGDGYEQYF.

The rearrangement links TRBV5-5 to TRBJ2-2, with D hard to call. The V gene lost 0 bases and the J gene lost 6 bases, with 9 bases spanning the gap. The length of the CDR3 is 14 residues. Germline CDR1 is SGHKS and CDR2 is YYEKEE (reference sequence). CDR3 DNA: TGTGCCAGCAGCTTGGTCCTCTCTCCCGGGGAGCTGTTTTTT. Translation: CASSLVLSPGELFF. Full variable domain (outside the CDR3, taken from reference TRBV5-5 and TRBJ2-2): DAGVTQSPTHLIKTRGQQVTLRCSPISGHKSVSWYQQVLGQGPQFIFQYYEKEERGRGNFPDRFSARQFPNYSSELNVNALLLGDSALYLCASSLVLSPGELFFGEGSRLTVL.

The genes are TRBV7-2 and TRBJ1-2, with D unclear. This CDR3 contains 14 residues. V lost 2 bases and J lost 5, with 12 bases in between. The V gene's germline CDR1 is SGHTA and CDR2 FQGNSA. This CDR3 is CASSLSSGDYGYTF. CDR3 in DNA: TGTGCCAGCAGCTTAAGTTCTGGGGATTATGGCTACACCTTC.

The sample holds a few counts of this clonotype. The chain links TRBV12-3 or TRBV12-4 to TRBJ2-7; 9 bases agree with TRBD1. V lost 9 bases and J lost 6; bases outside the gene matches: 6. This CDR3 contains 12 residues. In DNA form, the CDR3 reads TGTGCCAGTACTACAGGGGGCGGCGAGCAGTACTTC. Translating gives CASTTGGGEQYF.

On this clonotype itself: The junction departs from the called germline gene at one end, perhaps through a read error. The chain couples TRBV7-7 to TRBJ2-5; D is perhaps TRBD1 (6 bases). CDR3 size: 15 residues. Per germline, CDR1 SSHAT and CDR2 FNYEAQ (reference sequence). The CDR3 DNA is TGTGCTAGCAGCTTAGGGGGACCGCTACAAGGTACCCAGTACTTC. Translating it yields CASSLGGPLQGTQYF.

The chain uses TRBV12-3 or TRBV12-4 and TRBJ1-5; no definite D call. The length of the CDR3 is 14 residues. Trimming took off 0 bases at V and 5 bases at J, with 8 bases between the two ends. CDR3 protein: CASSLARADQPQHF. DNA of the CDR3: TGTGCCAGCAGTTTAGCGCGGGCGGATCAGCCCCAGCATTTT.

Written as DNA, the CDR3 is TGCAGCGTTCTCGCACAGGGGGCCGGGGCTGAAGCTTTCTTT. This encodes CSVLAQGAGAEAFF. The chain uses TRBV29-1 and TRBJ1-1, with TRBD1 identical over 9 bases. Per germline, CDR1 SQVTM and CDR2 ANQGSEA. The length of the CDR3 is 14 residues. J was trimmed by 6 bases and V by 5 bases; bases with no gene match: 10.

This clonotype was seen ten or more times. This chain connects TRBV5-6 to TRBJ2-2, with 15 bases identical to TRBD2. The V segment lost 4 bases and the J segment 4 bases; nucleotides outside the gene matches: 5. The V gene's germline CDR1 is SGHDT and CDR2 YYEEEE. The CDR3 sequence is 17 residues long. The CDR3 region is CASSIRTSGRATGELFF. As DNA, the CDR3 is TGTGCCAGCAGCATCCGGACTAGCGGGAGGGCCACCGGGGAGCTGTTTTTT.

This rearrangement joins TRBV18 to TRBJ2-7; the D is unclear. Trimming pared 2 bases from V and 2 bases from J, leaving 7 bases between. Germline V lookup: CDR1 KGHSH, CDR2 LQKENI. The CDR3 is 13 amino acids. The CDR3 nucleotides read TGTGCCAGCTCACCAACGGATCCCTACGAGCAGTACTTC. Encoded protein: CASSPTDPYEQYF.

CDR3 sequence: CASSWGRGGENNEQFF. CDR3 coding DNA: TGCGCCAGCAGCTGGGGGCGCGGGGGAGAAAACAATGAGCAGTTCTTC. The chain couples TRBV5-1 to TRBJ2-1; D is perhaps TRBD2 (7 bases). Germline CDR1 reads SGHRS; CDR2 reads YFSETQ. The CDR3 loop spans 16 amino acids. V was pared by 3 bases and J by 5 bases, with 18 bases between.

This clonotype was recorded a few times. This chain uses TRBV11-3 with TRBJ2-2; D unresolved. Looked up from germline, CDR1 is SGHNT and CDR2 is YENEEA. The CDR3 consists of 15 residues. V lost 3 bases, J lost 7 bases, and 15 bases lay in between. Written as DNA, the CDR3 is TGTGCCAGCAGCTTTGAAAGTGGTCCCCACGGGGAGCTGTTTTTT. This encodes CASSFESGPHGELFF.

The chain has TRBV7-3 and TRBJ2-3; the D gene could be TRBD1 or TRBD2 (5 bases each). Trimming cost V 5 bases and J 0 bases, with 21 bases left between them. The CDR3 is 18 amino acids. Germline V gene data show CDR1 as SGHTA and CDR2 as FQGTGA. CDR3 DNA sequence: TGTGCCAGCAGCCCCCAGCCGGGGCTCCCAGAAAGCACAGATACGCAGTATTTT. Translated: CASSPQPGLPESTDTQYF.

CDR3 sequence reads: CSARDPGGNTEAFF. The CDR3 DNA reads TGCAGTGCTAGAGATCCAGGGGGGAACACTGAAGCTTTCTTT. This chain joins TRBV20-1 and TRBJ1-1; 7 bases align to TRBD1. The ends lost 0 bases at V and 1 base at J; junction bases unmatched: 2. The CDR3 totals 14 residues. Per the germline V gene, CDR1 is DFQATT and CDR2 is SNEGSKA (reference sequence).

This clonotype appeared a few times. V usage is TRBV5-1 and J usage is TRBJ2-5; unclear D gene. The ends were cut back, 2 bases at V and 1 base at J, with 6 bases in the middle. The CDR3 has 13 amino acids. Germline values: CDR1 SGHRS, CDR2 YFSETQ. Here the CDR3 reads CASSLRSQETQYF. CDR3 DNA sequence: TGCGCCAGCAGCTTAAGGAGCCAAGAGACCCAGTACTTC.